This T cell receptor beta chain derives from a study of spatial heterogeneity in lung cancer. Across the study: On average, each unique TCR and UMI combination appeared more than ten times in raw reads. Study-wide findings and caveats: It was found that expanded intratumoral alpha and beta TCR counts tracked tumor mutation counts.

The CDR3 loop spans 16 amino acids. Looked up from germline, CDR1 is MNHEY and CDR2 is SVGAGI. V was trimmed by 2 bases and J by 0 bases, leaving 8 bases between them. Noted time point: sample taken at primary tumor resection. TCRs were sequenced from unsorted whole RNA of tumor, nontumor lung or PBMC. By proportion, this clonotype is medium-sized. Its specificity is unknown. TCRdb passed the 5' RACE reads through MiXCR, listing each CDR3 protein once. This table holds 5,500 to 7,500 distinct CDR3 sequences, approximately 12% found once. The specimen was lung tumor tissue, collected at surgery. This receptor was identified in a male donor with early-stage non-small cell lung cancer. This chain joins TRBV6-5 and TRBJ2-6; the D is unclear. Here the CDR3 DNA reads TGTGCCAGCAGTTACGGGTCACTCTCTGGGGCCAACGTCCTGACTTTC. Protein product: CASSYGSLSGANVLTF.